This T cell receptor (beta chain) is drawn from a study of breast tumors, draining lymph nodes, adjacent tissues. Breast cancer patients provided tissue from their axillary draining lymph nodes. TCRdb re-called the multiplex PCR reads with MiXCR, one entry per CDR3 protein. The sample records some 170,000 distinct CDR3 sequences, 33% being singletons. The CDR3 extends over 13 amino acids. Germline V gene data show CDR1 as LNHDA and CDR2 as SQIVND (reference sequence). In the case of this clonotype: This clone may be a read error of a much larger clone one base away.

This clonotype was obtained from a female donor with breast cancer. Some clones in this sample may be carry-over from other donors' samples. The specimen sequenced was axillary lymph node tissue. The chain employs TRBV19 and TRBJ2-4; D ambiguous. The CDR3 protein is CASGISHMNIQYF. In DNA, the CDR3 is TGTGCCAGTGGTATTAGTCACATGAACATTCAGTACTTC.